This TCR beta chain derives from a study of beta chain features in type 1 diabetes (dated by TCRdb to between 2018 and 2020). With respect to the entire study: Mean age, gender distribution, total cell number and subset yield were not different between patients and healthy donors. A total of some 100,000,000 sorted cells were examined across all samples, and a strong correlation was observed between cell number per subset and RNA yield. The study compared TCRB repertoires of sorted circulating CD4+ T cell subsets between recently diagnosed type 1 diabetes patients and matched healthy donors. Naive and central memory subsets were obtained from all 30 or so donors, but regulatory and stem cell-like memory subsets were isolated from only 8 patients and 8 healthy donors. Overall study results and their limits: At VDJ recombination sites, type 1 diabetes patients had fewer insertions and more deleted nucleotides, which implies abnormalities in thymic rearrangement. Naive, central memory and regulatory TCRB repertoires appeared more similar among patients than among healthy donors. Sequencing cDNA rather than genomic DNA could over-represent highly expressing activated cells, although activation and CD3 levels did not differ between groups. Only small numbers of individuals were included in the HLA sub-analyses, which left unresolved whether HLA type had any influence on TCRB rearrangement. Shorter templates might have been favored by PCR, but patient and control samples were amplified and corrected together, so both groups would have been affected equally by any skew. Type 1 diabetes patients showed a moderate but significant shortening of TCRB CDR3 length in all four CD4+ subsets.

Here V drops 5 bases and J drops 5 bases, and the junction holds 8 bases not matched to any gene. Reading the germline V gene gives CDR1 SGHDT and CDR2 YYEEEE. Taken from cysteine to phenylalanine, the CDR3 has 15 residues. Left in the record is the CDR3 DNA by itself, 45 bases read in frame from the first base. Each donor gave one peripheral blood draw, approximately 110 mL on average, collected into heparinised tubes. A BD FACSAria II and a panel including CD45RO, CCR7, CD25, CD127, CD95 and CD27 were used to sort naive, central memory, regulatory and stem cell-like memory CD4+ T cells. All sorted populations exceeded 98% purity. PBMCs were isolated right away by Lymphoprep density gradient centrifugation and were stained directly, without culture. To minimize batch effects, samples were stained and sorted in pairs, one healthy donor with one patient per experiment. As concerns this clone: Its cognate antigen has yet to be identified. There are no base qualities to consult, and no much larger clone falls within one base.

The entire isolated RNA was reverse transcribed using the High Capacity cDNA Reverse Transcription Kit, and thus expressed TCRB transcripts were sequenced. Deep immunoSEQ sequencing was performed on naive, central memory and regulatory T cell samples, with an average of roughly 4 million total reads per sample. After sorted cells were lysed in RLT buffer, RNA was extracted with DNase-treated RNeasy Micro or Mini kits, with the choice depending on cell number. To prevent cross-contamination, every cell subset was processed on its own, while patient and healthy donor samples were processed together. The immunoSEQ multiplex PCR was used to amplify TCRB sequences from cDNA, generating 87-bp fragments that spanned the CDR3 region. Amplicons were sequenced on the Illumina HiSeq platform. Under the source paper's analysis protocol: PCR bias was computationally corrected using synthetic template baselines, reads within Hamming distance 2 were collapsed, and singletons that could not be merged were discarded. Reads were aligned against IMGT so that V, D and J genes, CDR3 length and insertions or deletions at six rearrangement sites could be assigned. Within each subset, clonotype counts were normalized to sorted cell number, and only after that were true diversity and Gini coefficients computed with the tcR R package. The overlap coefficient, calculated on TCRB nucleotide sequences, was used to measure repertoire sharing. As a proxy for the pre-selection repertoire, out-of-frame TCRB sequences from naive cells were analyzed. The immuneACCESS repertoire file appears here via TCRdb, limited to in-frame rearrangements. These files lack a portion of the clones; in checked studies, under half of the deficit traces to unresolved V genes, and the cause of the others is not known. V and J calls and clone size come straight from that table; D and trimming were deduced from the DNA. For this sample there are hundreds of thousands of clones; approximately 30% appear just once. The ten largest clones represent 0.05% to 0.065% of the sample.

Sequencing was done on a sample of naive CD4+ T cells from blood. According to the study, the label for this sample's cell subset or site signals: true naive CD4+ T cells. This sequence originates from a man in his late teens or twenties in good health. The chain was built from TRBV5-6 and TRBJ2-3; TRBD2 lines up with 10 middle nucleotides. The CDR3 amino acid sequence is: CASSSTSGTGDTQYF. The nucleotide sequence reads as follows: TGTGCCAGCAGTTCCACTAGCGGGACCGGAGATACGCAGTATTTT.